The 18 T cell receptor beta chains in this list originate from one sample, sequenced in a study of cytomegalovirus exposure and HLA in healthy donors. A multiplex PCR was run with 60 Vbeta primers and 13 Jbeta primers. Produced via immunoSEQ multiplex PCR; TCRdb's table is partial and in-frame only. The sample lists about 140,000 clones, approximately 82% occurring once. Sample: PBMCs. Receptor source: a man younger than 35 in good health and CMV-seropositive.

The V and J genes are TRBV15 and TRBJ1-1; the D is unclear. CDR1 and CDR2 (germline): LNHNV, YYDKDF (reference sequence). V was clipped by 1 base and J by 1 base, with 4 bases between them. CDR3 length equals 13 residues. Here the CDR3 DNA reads TGTGCCACCAGCAGAGGACAGAACACTGAAGCTTTCTTT. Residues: CATSRGQNTEAFF.

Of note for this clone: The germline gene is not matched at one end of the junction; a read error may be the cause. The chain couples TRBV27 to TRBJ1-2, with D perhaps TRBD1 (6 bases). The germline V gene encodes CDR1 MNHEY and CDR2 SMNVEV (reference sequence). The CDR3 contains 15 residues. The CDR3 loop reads CASSNIRGANYGYPF. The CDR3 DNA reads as TGTGCCAGCAGTAACATTCGGGGGGCAAACTATGGCTACCCCTTC.

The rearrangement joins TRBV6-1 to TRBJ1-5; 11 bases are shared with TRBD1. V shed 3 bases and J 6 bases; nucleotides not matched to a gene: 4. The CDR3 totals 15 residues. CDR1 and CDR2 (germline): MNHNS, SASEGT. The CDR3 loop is CASSDGQGAVQPQHF. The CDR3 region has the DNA TGTGCCAGCAGTGACGGACAGGGGGCAGTTCAGCCCCAGCATTTT.

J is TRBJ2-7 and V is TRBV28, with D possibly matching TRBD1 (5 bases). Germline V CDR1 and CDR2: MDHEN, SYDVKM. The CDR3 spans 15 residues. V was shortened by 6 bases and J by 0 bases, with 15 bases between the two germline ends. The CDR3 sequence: CASRQRSGSSYEQYF. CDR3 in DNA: TGTGCCAGCAGACAACGGTCAGGGTCCTCCTACGAGCAGTACTTC.

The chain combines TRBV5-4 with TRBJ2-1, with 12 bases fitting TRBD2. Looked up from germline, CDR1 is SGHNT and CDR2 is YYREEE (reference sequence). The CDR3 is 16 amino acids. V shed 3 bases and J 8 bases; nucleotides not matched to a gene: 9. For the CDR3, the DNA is TGTGCCAGCAGCTCTCTAGCGGGAGGGCGTGTAGATGAGCAGTTCTTC. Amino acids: CASSSLAGGRVDEQFF. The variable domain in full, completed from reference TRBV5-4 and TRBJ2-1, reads ETGVTQSPTHLIKTRGQQVTLRCSSQSGHNTVSWYQQALGQGPQFIFQYYREEENGRGNFPPRFSGLQFPNYSSELNVNALELDDSALYLCASSSLAGGRVDEQFFGPGTRLTVL.

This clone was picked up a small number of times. CDR3 region: CASNDPRTEAFF. CDR3 nucleotides: TGTGCCAGCAATGATCCTCGGACTGAAGCTTTCTTT. The chain combines TRBV2 with TRBJ1-1; D remains ambiguous. V lost 7 bases and J 5 bases, leaving 11 bases between the germline ends. Germline V CDR1 and CDR2: SNHLY, FYNNEI. The CDR3 is made up of 12 amino acids.

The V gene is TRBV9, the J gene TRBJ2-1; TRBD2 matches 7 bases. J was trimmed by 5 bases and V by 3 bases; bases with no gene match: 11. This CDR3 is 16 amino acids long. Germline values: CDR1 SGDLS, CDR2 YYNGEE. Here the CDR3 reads CASSGRDPSGNNEQFF. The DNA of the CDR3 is TGTGCCAGCAGCGGGCGGGACCCTAGCGGTAACAATGAGCAGTTCTTC.

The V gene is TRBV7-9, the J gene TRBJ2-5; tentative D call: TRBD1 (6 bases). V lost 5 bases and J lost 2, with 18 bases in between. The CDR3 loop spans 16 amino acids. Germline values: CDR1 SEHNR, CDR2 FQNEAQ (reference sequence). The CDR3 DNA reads TGTGCCAGCAGCCCCGACTTTGGGGGCGAACAAGAGACCCAGTACTTC. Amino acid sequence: CASSPDFGGEQETQYF.

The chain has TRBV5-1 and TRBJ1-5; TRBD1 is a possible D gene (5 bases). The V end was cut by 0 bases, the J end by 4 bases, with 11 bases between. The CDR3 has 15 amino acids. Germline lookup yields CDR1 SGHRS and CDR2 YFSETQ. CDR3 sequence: CASSLDPGGNQPQHF. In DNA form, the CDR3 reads TGCGCCAGCAGCTTGGACCCTGGGGGGAATCAGCCCCAGCATTTT. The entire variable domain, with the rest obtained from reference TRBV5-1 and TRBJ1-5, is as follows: KAGVTQTPRYLIKTRGQQVTLSCSPISGHRSVSWYQQTPGQGLQFLFEYFSETQRNKGNFPGRFSGRQFSNSRSEMNVSTLELGDSALYLCASSLDPGGNQPQHFGDGTRLSIL.

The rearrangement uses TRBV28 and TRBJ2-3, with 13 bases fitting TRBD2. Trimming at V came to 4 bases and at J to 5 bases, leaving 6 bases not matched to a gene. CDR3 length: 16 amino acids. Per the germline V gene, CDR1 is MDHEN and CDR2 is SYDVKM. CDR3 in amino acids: CASSYRLAGGVDTQYF. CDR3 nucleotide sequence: TGTGCCAGCAGTTATAGACTAGCGGGAGGCGTAGATACGCAGTATTTT.

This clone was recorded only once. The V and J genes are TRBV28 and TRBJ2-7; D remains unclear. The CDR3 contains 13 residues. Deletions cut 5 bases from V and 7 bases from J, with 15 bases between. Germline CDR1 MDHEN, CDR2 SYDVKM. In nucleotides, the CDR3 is TGTGCCAGCAGTGCCCCGAACTACCATGAGCAGTACTTC. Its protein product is CASSAPNYHEQYF. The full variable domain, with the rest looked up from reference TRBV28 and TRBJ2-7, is DVKVTQSSRYLVKRTGEKVFLECVQDMDHENMFWYRQDPGLGLRLIYFSYDVKMKEKGDIPEGYSVSREKKERFSLILESASTNQTSMYLCASSAPNYHEQYFGPGTRLTVT.

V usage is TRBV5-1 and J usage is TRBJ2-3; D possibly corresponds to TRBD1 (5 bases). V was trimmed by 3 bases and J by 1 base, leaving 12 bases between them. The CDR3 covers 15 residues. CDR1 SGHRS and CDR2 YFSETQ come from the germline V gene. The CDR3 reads CASSSQETRTDTQYF. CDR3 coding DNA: TGCGCCAGCAGCTCACAGGAGACCCGCACAGATACGCAGTATTTT.

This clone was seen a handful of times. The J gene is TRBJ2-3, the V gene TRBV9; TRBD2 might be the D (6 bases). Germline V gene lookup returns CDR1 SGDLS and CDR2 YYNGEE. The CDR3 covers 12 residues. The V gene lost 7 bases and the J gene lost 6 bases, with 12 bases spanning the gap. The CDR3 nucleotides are TGTGCCAGCTCGAGAGGAGGGGATACGCAGTATTTT. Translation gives CASSRGGDTQYF.

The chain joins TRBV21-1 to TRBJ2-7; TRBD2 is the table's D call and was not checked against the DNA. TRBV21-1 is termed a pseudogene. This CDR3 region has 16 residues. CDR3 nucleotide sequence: TGTGCCAGCAGCAAACGACTGGTAACGACTCCCTACGAGCAGTACTTC. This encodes CASSKRLVTTPYEQYF.

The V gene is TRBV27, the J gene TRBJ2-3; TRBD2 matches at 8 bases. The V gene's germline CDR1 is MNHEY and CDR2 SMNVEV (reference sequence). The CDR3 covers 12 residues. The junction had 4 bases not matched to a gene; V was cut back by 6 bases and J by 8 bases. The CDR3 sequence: CASRGLEGTQYF. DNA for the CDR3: TGTGCCAGCAGGGGACTAGAGGGTACGCAGTATTTT.

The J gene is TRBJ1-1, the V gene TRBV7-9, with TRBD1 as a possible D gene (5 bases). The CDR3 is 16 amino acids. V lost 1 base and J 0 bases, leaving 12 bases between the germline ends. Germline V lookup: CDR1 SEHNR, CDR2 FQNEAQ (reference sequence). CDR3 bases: TGTGCCAGCAGCTTAGATAGGGGCTCAATGAACACTGAAGCTTTCTTT. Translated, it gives CASSLDRGSMNTEAFF.

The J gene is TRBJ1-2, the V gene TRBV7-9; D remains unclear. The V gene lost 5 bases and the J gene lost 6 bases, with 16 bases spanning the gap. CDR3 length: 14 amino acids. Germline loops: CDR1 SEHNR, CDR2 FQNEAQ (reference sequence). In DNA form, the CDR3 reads TGTGCCAGCAGCGCCCCCGGAGGGTCCAATGGCTACACCTTC. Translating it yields CASSAPGGSNGYTF.

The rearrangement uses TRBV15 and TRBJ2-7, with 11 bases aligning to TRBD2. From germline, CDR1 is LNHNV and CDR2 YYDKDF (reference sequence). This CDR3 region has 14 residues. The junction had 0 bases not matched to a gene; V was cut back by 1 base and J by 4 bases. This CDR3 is CATSRGTSGYEQYF. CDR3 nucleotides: TGTGCCACCAGCAGAGGGACTAGCGGGTACGAGCAGTACTTC.